Shown below are 5 T cell receptor beta chains from a single sample sequenced in a study of T cells in Graves' hyperthyroidism and ophthalmopathy. Template material for amplifying TCR beta CDR3 regions consisted of RNA transcripts. The HTBI set primed first-round TCR CDR3 RT-PCR. TCRdb redid the calling of the multiplex PCR reads with MiXCR, one entry per CDR3 protein. Among 500,000 to 600,000 distinct CDR3 sequences, around 46% were seen once, and the ten largest hold 15% to 20%. The sequencing sample was made of peripheral blood or thyroid tissue (not recorded which). Receptors were obtained from an adult woman with Graves' disease, either hyperthyroidism or ophthalmopathy (not recorded which).

The chain joins TRBV11-2 to TRBJ1-2; D remains unclear. The CDR3 sequence is 13 residues long. The V gene lost 1 base and the J gene lost 10 bases, with 13 bases spanning the gap. Per germline, CDR1 SGHAT and CDR2 FQNNGV. The CDR3 loop is CASSLVSGYDYTF. The CDR3 DNA reads TGTGCCAGCAGCTTAGTGAGCGGCTACGACTACACCTTC.

About this clonotype itself: The junction does not match germline at one end; this may be a read error. The chain uses TRBV25-1 and TRBJ1-2, with TRBD1 identical over 9 bases. Germline V gives CDR1 MGHDK, CDR2 SYGVNS. The CDR3 consists of 16 residues. The CDR3 DNA reads TGTGCCAGCAGCAACGGGGACAGGGAAATAACTAATGGCCACACCTTC. It yields the protein CASSNGDREITNGHTF.

V gene TRBV18 combines with J gene TRBJ1-2, with TRBD1 matching over 8 bases. Looked up from germline, CDR1 is KGHSH and CDR2 is LQKENI. With 3 bases clipped from V and 2 bases from J, the junction kept 8 bases outside the gene matches. CDR3 length: 16 amino acids. CDR3 nucleotide sequence: TGTGCCAGCTCACCCACGACAGGGGTGGGCAACTATGGCTACACCTTC. Protein product: CASSPTTGVGNYGYTF. Full variable domain (rest looked up from reference TRBV18 and TRBJ1-2): NAGVMQNPRHLVRRRGQEARLRCSPMKGHSHVYWYRQLPEEGLKFMVYLQKENIIDESGMPKERFSAEFPKEGPSILRIQQVVRGDSAAYFCASSPTTGVGNYGYTFGSGTRLTVV.

Here the CDR3 DNA reads TGTGCCATCAGGGCTGGGGACGGGGAGCTGTTTTTT. Translation: CAIRAGDGELFF. The V gene is TRBV10-3, the J gene TRBJ2-2, with D unresolved. Trimming took off 6 bases at V and 7 bases at J, with 9 bases between the two ends. The germline V gene has CDR1 ENHRY and CDR2 SYGVKD. This CDR3 is 12 amino acids long.

This sequence joins TRBV25-1 and TRBJ1-6; D may be TRBD1 (6 bases). Deletions cut 4 bases from V and 6 bases from J, with 13 bases between. Germline loops: CDR1 MGHDK, CDR2 SYGVNS. CDR3 length: 15 residues. CDR3 sequence: CASSAGGQTNSPLHF. DNA for the CDR3: TGTGCCAGCAGTGCCGGCGGACAGACTAATTCACCCCTCCACTTT.